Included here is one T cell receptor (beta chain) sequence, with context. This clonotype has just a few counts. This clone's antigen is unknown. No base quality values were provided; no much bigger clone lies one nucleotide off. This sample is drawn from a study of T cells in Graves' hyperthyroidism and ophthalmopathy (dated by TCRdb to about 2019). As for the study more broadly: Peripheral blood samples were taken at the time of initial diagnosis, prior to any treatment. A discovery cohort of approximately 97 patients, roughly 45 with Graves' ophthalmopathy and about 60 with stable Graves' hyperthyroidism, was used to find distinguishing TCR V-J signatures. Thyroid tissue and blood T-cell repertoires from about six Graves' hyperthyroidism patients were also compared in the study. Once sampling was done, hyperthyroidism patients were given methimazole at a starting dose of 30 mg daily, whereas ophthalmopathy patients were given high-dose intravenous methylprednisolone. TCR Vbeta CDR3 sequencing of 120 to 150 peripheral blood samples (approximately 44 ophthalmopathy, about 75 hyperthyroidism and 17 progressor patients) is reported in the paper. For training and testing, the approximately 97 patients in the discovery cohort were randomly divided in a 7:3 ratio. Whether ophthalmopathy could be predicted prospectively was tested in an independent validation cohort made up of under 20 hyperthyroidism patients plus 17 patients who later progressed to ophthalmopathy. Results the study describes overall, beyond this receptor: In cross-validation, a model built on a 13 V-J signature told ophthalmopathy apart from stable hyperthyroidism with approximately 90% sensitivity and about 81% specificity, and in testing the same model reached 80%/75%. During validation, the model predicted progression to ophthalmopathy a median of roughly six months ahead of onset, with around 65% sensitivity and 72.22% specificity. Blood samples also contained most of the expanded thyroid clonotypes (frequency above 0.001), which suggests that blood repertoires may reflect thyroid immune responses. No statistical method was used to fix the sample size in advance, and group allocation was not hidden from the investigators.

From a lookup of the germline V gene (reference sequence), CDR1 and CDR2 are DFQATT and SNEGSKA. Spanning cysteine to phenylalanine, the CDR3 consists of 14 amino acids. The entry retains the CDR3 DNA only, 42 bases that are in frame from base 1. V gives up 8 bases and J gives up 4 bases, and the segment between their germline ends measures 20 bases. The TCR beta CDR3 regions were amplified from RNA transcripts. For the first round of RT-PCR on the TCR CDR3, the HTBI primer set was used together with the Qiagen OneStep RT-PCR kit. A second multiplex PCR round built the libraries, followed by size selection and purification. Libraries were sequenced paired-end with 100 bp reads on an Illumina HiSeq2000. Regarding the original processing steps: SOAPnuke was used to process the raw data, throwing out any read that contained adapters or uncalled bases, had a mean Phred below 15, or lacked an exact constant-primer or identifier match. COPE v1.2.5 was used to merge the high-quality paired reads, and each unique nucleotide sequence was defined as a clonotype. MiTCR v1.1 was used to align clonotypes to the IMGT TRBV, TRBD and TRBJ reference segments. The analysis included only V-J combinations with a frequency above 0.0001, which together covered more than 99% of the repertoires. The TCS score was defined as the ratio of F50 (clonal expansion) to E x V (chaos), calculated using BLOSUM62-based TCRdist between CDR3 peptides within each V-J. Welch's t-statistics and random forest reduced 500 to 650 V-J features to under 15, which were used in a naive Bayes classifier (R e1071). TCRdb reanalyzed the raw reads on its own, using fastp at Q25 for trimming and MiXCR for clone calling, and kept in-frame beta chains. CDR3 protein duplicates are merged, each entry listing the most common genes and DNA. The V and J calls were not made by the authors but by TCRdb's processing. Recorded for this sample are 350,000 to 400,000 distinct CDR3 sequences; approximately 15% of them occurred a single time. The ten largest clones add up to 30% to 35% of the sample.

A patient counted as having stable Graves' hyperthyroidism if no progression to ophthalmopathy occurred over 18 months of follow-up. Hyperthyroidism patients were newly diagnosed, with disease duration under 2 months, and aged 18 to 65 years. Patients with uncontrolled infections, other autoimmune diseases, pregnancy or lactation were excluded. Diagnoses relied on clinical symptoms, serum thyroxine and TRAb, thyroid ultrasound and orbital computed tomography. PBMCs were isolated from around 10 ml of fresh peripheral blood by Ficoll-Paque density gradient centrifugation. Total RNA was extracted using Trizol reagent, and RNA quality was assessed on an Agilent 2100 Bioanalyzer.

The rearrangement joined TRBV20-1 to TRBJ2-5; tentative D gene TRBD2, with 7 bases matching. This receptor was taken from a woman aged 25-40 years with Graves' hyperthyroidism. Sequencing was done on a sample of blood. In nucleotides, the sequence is TGCAGTCAAGGGGAGAGGGGGGGGGCAGAGACCCAGTACTTC. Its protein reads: CSQGERGGAETQYF.